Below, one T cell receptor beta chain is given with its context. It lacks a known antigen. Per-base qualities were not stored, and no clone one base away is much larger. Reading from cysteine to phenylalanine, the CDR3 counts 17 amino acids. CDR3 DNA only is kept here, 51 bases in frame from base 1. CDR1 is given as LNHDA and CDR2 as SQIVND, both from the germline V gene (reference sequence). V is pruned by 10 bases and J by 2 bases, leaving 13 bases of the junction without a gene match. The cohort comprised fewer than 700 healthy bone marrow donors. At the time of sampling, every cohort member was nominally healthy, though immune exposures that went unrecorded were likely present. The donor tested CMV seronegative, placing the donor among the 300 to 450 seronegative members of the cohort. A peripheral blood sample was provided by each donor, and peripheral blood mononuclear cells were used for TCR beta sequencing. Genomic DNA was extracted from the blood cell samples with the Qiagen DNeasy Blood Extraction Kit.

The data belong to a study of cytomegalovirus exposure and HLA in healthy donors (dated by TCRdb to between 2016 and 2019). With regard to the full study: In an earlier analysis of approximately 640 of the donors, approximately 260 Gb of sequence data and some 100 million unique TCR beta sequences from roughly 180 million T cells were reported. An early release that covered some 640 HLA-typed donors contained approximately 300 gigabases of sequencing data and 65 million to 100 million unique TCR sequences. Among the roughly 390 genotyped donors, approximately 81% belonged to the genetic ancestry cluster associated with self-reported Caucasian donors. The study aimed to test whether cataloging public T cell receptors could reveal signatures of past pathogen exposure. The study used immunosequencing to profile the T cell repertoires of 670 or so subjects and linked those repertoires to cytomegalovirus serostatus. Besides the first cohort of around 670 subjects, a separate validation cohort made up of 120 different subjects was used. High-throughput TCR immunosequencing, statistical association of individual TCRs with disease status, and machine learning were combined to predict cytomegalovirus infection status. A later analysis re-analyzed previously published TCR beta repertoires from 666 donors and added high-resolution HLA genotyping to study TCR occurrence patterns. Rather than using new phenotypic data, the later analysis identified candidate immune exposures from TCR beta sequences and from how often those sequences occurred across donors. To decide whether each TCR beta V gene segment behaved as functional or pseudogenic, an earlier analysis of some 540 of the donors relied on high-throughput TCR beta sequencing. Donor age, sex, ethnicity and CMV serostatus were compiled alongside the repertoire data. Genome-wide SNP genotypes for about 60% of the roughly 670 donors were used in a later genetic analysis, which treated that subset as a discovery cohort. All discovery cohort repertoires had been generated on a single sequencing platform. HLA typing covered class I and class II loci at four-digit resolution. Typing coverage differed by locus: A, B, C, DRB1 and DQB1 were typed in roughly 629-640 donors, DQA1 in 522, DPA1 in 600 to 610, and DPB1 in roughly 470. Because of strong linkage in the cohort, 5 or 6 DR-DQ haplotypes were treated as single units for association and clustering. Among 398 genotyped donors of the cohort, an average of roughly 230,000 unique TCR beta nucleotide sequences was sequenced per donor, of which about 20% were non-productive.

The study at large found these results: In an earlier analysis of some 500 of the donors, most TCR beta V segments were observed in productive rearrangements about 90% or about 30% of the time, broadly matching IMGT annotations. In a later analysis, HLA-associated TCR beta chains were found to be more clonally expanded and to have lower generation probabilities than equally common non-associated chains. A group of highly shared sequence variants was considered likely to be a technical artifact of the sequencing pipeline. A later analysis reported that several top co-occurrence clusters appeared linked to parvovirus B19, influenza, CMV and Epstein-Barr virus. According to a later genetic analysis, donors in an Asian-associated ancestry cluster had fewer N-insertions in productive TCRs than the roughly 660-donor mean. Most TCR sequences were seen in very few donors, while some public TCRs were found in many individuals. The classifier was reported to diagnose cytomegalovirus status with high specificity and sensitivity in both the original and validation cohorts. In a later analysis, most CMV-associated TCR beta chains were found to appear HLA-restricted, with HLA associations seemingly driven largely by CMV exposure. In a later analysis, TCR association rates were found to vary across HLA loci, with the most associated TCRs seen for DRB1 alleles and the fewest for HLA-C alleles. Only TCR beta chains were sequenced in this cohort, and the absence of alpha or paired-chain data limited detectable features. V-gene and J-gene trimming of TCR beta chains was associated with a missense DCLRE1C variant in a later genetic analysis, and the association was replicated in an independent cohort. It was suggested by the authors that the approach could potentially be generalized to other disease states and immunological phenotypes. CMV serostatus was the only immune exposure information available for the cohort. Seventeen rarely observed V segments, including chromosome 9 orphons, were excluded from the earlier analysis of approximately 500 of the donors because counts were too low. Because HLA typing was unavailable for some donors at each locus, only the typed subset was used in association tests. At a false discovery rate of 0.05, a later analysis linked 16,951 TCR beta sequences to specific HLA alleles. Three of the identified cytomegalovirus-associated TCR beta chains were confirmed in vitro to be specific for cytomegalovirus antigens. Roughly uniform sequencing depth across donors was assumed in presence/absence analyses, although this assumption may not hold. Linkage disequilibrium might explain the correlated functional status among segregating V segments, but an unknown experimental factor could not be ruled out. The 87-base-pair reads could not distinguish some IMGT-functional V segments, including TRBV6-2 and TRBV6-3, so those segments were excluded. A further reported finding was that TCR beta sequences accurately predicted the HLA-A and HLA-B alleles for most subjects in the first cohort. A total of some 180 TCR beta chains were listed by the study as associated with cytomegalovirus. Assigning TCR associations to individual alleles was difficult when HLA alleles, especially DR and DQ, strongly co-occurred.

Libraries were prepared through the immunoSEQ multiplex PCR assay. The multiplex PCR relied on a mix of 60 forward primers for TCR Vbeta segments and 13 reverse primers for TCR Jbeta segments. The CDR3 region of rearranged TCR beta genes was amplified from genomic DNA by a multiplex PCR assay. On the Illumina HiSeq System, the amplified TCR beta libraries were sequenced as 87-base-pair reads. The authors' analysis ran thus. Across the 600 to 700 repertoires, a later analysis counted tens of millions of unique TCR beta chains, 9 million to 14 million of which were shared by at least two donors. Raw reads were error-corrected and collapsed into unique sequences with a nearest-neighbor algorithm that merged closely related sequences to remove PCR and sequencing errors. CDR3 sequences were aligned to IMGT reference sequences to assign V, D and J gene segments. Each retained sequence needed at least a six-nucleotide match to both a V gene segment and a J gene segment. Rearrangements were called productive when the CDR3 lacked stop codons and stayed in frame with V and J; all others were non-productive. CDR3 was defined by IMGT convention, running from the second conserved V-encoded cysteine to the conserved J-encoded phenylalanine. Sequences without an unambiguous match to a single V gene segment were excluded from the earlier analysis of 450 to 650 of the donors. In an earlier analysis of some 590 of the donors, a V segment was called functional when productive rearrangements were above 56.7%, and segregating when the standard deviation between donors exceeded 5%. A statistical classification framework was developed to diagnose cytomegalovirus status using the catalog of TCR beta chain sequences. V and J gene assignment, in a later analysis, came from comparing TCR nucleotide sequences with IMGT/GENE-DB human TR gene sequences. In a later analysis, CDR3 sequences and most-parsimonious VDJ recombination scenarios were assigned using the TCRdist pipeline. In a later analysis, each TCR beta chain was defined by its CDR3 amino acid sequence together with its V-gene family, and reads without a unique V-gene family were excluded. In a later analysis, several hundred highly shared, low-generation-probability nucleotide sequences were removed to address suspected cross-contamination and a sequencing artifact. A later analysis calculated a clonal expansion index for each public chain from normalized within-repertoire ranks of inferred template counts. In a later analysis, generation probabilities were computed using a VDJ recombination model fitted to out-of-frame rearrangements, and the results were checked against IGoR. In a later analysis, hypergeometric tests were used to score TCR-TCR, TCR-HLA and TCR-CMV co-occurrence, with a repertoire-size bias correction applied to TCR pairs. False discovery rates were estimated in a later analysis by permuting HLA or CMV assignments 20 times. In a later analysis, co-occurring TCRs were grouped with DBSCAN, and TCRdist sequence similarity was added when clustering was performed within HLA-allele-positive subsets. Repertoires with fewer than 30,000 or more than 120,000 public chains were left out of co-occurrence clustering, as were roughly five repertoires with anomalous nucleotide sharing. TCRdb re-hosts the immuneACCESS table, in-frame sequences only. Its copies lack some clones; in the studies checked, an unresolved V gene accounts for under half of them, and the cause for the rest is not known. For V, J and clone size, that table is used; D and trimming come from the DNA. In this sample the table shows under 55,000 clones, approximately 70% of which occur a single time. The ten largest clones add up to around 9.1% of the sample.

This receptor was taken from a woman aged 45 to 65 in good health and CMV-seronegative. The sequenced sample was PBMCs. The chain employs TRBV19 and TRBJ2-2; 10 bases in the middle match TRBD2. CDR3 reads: CATQTSGKTFNTGELFF. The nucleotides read TGTGCCACTCAAACTAGCGGGAAGACTTTTAACACCGGGGAGCTGTTTTTT.